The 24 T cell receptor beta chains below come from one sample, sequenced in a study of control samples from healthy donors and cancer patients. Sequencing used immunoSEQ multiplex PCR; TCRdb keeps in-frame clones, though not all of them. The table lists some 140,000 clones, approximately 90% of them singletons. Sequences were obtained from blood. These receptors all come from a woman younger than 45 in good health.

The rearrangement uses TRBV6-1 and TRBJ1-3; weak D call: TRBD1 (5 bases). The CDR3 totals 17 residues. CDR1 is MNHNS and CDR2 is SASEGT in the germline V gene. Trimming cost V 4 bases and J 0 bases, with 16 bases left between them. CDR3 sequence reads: CASSGTFFQGSGNTIYF. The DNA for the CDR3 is TGTGCCAGCAGTGGAACGTTTTTTCAGGGCTCTGGAAACACCATATATTTT.

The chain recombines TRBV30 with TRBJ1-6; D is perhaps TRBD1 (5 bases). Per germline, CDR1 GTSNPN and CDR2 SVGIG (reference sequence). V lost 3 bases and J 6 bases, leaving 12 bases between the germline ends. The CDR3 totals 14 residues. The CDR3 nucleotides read TGTGCCTGGAGCGCGGGACCGATTAATTCACCCCTCCACTTT. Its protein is CAWSAGPINSPLHF.

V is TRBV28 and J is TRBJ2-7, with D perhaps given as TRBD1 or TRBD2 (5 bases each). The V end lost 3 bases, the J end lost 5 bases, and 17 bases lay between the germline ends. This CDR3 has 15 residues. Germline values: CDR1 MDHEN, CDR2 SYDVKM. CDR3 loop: CASSFGDPLSNEQYF. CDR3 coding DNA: TGTGCCAGCAGTTTCGGGGACCCGTTGAGTAACGAGCAGTACTTC.

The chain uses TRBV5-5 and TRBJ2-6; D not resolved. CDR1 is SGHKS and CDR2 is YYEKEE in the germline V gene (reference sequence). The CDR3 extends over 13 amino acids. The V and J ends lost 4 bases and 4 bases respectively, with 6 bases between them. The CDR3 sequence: CASSTWGANVLTF. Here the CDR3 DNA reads TGTGCCAGCAGCACGTGGGGGGCCAACGTCCTGACTTTC.

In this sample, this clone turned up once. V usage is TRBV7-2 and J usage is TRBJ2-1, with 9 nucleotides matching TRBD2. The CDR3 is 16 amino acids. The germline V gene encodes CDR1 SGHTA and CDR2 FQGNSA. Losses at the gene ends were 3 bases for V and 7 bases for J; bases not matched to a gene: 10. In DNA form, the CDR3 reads TGTGCCAGCAGCTTTAGGATGGGGACTAGCAGGAATGAGCAGTTCTTC. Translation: CASSFRMGTSRNEQFF.

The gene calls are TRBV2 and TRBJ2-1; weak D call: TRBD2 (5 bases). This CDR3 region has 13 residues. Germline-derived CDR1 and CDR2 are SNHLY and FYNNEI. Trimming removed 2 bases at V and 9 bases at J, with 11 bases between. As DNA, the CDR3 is TGTGCCAGCAGTGAAAGCCGGAGCGGTGAGCAGTTCTTC. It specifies CASSESRSGEQFF.

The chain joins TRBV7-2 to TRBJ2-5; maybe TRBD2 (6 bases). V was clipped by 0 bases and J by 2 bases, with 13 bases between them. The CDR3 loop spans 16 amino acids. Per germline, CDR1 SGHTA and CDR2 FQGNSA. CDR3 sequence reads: CASSLASSVEQETQYF. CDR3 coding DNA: TGTGCCAGCAGCTTAGCGTCTAGCGTGGAACAAGAGACCCAGTACTTC.

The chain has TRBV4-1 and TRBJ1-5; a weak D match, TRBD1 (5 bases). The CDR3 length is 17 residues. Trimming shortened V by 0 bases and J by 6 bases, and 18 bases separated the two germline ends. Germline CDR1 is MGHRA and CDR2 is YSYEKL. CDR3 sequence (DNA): TGCGCCAGCAGCCAAGATCGAGTGGGGCAAGAAGGTCAGCCCCAGCATTTT. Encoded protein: CASSQDRVGQEGQPQHF.

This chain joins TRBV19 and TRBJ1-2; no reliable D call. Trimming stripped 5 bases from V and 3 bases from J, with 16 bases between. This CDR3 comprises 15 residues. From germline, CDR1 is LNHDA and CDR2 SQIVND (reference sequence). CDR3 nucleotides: TGTGCCAGTAGTCCCGTTTTTGGCGCAGACTATGGCTACACCTTC. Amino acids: CASSPVFGADYGYTF.

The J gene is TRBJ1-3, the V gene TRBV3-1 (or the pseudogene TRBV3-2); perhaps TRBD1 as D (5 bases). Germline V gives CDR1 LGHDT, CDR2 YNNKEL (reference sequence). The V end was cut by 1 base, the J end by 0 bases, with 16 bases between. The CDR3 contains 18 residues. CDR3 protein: CASSQGAGGVTSGNTIYF. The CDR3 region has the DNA TGTGCCAGCAGCCAAGGTGCCGGGGGGGTGACCTCTGGAAACACCATATATTTT.

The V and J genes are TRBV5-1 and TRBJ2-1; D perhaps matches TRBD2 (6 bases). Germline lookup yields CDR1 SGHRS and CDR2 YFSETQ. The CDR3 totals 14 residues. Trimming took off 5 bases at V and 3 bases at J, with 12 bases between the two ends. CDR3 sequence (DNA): TGCGCCAGCAGAGAAGCGGGCCACTACAATGAGCAGTTCTTC. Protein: CASREAGHYNEQFF. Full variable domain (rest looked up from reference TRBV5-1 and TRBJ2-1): KAGVTQTPRYLIKTRGQQVTLSCSPISGHRSVSWYQQTPGQGLQFLFEYFSETQRNKGNFPGRFSGRQFSNSRSEMNVSTLELGDSALYLCASREAGHYNEQFFGPGTRLTVL.

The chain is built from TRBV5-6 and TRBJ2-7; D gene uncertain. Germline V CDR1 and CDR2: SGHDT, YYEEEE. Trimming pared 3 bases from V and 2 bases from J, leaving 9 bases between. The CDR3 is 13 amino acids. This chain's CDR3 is CASSYEMAYEQYF. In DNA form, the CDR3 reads TGTGCCAGCAGCTACGAGATGGCCTACGAGCAGTACTTC.

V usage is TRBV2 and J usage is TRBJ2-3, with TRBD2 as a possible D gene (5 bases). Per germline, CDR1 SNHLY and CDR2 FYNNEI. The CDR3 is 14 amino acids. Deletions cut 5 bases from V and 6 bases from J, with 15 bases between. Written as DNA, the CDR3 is TGTGCCAGCAGTAGCGGCCCAAACCCCGATACGCAGTATTTT. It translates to CASSSGPNPDTQYF.

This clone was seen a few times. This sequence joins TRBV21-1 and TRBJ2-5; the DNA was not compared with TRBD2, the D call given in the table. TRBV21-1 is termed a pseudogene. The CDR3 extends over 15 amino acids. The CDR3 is CASSNLGGRWETQYF. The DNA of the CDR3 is TGTGCCAGCAGCAATCTGGGGGGGCGGTGGGAGACCCAGTACTTC.

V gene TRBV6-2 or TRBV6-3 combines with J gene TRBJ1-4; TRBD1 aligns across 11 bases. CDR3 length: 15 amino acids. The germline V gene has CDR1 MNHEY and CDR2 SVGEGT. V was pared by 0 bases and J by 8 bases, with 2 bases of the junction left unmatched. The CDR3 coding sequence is TGTGCCAGCAGTTACTCGAGGACAGGGGGCGAAAAACTGTTTTTT. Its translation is CASSYSRTGGEKLFF.

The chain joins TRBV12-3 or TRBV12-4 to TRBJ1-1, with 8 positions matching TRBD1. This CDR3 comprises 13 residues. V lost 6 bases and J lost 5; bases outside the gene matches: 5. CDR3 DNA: TGTGCCAGCAGGGGGACAGGCGGGACTGAAGCTTTCTTT. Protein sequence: CASRGTGGTEAFF.

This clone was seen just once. The CDR3 sequence: CASSFLANEQFF. The CDR3 nucleotides read TGTGCCAGCAGCTTTCTAGCGAATGAGCAGTTCTTC. The rearrangement uses TRBV11-2 and TRBJ2-1; weak D call: TRBD2 (6 bases). The germline gives CDR1 SGHAT, CDR2 FQNNGV. Trimming took 3 bases from V and 7 from J, leaving 7 bases between them. This CDR3 has 12 residues.

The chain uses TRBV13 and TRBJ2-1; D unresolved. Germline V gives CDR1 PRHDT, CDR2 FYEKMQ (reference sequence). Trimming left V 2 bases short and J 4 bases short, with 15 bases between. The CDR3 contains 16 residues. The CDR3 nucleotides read TGTGCCAGCAGCTTACGGCCGGATCCACCTTACAATGAGCAGTTCTTC. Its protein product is CASSLRPDPPYNEQFF.

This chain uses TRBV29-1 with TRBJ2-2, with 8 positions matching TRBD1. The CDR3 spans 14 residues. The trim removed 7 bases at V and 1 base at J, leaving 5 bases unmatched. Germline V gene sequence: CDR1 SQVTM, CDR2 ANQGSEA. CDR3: CSASTGGNTGELFF. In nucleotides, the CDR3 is TGCAGCGCCTCCACAGGGGGGAACACCGGGGAGCTGTTTTTT.

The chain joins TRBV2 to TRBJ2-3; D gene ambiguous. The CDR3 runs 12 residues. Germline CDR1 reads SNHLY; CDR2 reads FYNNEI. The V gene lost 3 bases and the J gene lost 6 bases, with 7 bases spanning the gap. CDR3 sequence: CASSDLQDTQYF. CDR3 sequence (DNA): TGTGCCAGCAGTGATCTACAGGATACGCAGTATTTT. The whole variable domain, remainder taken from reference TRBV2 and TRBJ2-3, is EPEVTQTPSHQVTQMGQEVILRCVPISNHLYFYWYRQILGQKVEFLVSFYNNEISEKSEIFDDQFSVERPDGSNFTLKIRSTKLEDSAMYFCASSDLQDTQYFGPGTRLTVL.

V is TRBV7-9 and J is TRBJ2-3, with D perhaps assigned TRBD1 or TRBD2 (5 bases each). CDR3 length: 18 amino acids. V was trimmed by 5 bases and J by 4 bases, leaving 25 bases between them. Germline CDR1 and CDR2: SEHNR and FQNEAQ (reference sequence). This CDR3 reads CASSPSPGPIVWSDTQYF. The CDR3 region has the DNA TGTGCCAGCAGCCCGTCCCCGGGACCGATTGTATGGTCAGATACGCAGTATTTT.

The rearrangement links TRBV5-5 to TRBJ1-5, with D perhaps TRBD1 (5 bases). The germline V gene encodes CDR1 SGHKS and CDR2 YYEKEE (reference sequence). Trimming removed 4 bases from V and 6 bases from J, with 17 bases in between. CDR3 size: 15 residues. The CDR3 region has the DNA TGTGCCAGCAGCCCTTCCTTATACGGGGGTCAGCCCCAGCATTTT. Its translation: CASSPSLYGGQPQHF.

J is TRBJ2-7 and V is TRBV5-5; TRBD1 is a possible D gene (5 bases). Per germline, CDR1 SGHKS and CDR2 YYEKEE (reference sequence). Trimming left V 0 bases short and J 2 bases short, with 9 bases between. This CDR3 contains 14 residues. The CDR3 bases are TGTGCCAGCAGCTTGGGGCCAGGGACCTACGAGCAGTACTTC. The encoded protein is CASSLGPGTYEQYF.

The CDR3 spells CGIQGATVNTEAFF. The CDR3, as DNA: TGTGGCATACAGGGGGCGACGGTGAACACTGAAGCTTTCTTT. The chain uses TRBV6-5 and TRBJ1-1, with 9 bases that match TRBD1. This CDR3 comprises 14 residues. The germline V gene encodes CDR1 MNHEY and CDR2 SVGAGI.